The clone carrying this T cell receptor beta chain has more than one count but fewer than ten. Germline-derived CDR1 and CDR2 are MNHNS and SASEGT. The CDR3 contains 15 residues. Trimming cost V 5 bases and J 8 bases; bases outside gene matches: 9. These data originate in a study of T cell repertoires in cytomegalovirus infection. TCRdb redid the calling of the reads with MiXCR, one entry per CDR3 protein. This table has fewer than 550,000 distinct CDR3 sequences, approximately 31% appearing once. Specimen: PBMCs. The chain recombines TRBV6-1 with TRBJ1-6, with 7 bases that match TRBD1. This clonotype originated in a human donor in good health (CMV status not recorded). Some clones in this sample may be carry-over from other donors' samples. This CDR3 is CASSLRTGGDSPLHF. The CDR3 DNA sequence: TGTGCCAGCAGTCTAAGGACAGGAGGGGATTCACCCCTCCACTTT.